This T cell receptor beta chain appears in the sequencing data of a study of blood T cell repertoires in COVID-19. Study-level information: Material from acute and convalescent COVID-19 was sourced from the United States, Italy and Spain. The cDNA or gDNA used as material had been derived from T cells, B-cell-depleted T cells, or PBMCs.

Seattle participants joined during active infection and were tracked over time. In the original analysis: Researchers report that nucleated cell counts were estimated from reference gene primer amplification. The assay was immunoSEQ multiplex PCR, and TCRdb's table has in-frame clones only and misses some. That table is the source of V, J and clone size, and D and trimming were worked out from the DNA. In the table there are tens of thousands of clones, around 91% of which are singletons. The CDR3 spans 15 residues. Germline values: CDR1 SGHDN, CDR2 FVKESK. The V and J ends lost 3 bases and 2 bases, in that order; junction bases with no gene match: 1.

This TCR came from a man in his fifties with COVID-19, enrolled during active disease. The rearrangement joins TRBV14 to TRBJ2-7; 13 bases are shared with TRBD2. Specimen: peripheral blood. CDR3 sequence (DNA): TGTGCCAGCAGCCAGACTAGCGGGGGGACCTACGAGCAGTACTTC. Residues: CASSQTSGGTYEQYF.